These 10 T cell receptor beta chains were all obtained from the same sample, sequenced in a study of blood T cell repertoires in COVID-19. Some clones are missing from TCRdb's copy, which holds only in-frame ones; the method was immunoSEQ multiplex PCR. The sample contains about 440,000 clones, roughly 91% of which appear only once. Sequenced material: PBMCs or T cells enriched from blood (not recorded which). Receptors were obtained from a man aged 18 to 35 who had recovered from COVID-19.

This chain links TRBV19 with TRBJ2-7; 8 bases line up with TRBD2. Trimming took 7 bases from V and 5 from J; bases not matched to a gene: 10. The CDR3 spans 14 residues. Germline-derived CDR1 and CDR2 are LNHDA and SQIVND (reference sequence). Here the CDR3 DNA reads TGTGCCAGTAAGTCAGCAGCGGGAGATAACGAGCAGTACTTC. Translating gives CASKSAAGDNEQYF. Full variable domain (rest looked up from reference TRBV19 and TRBJ2-7): DGGITQSPKYLFRKEGQNVTLSCEQNLNHDAMYWYRQDPGQGLRLIYYSQIVNDFQKGDIAEGYSVSREKKESFPLTVTSAQKNPTAFYLCASKSAAGDNEQYFGPGTRLTVT.

The rearrangement links TRBV10-2 to TRBJ2-7; tentative D call: TRBD1 (6 bases). Deletions cut 4 bases from V and 2 bases from J, with 12 bases between. This CDR3 comprises 14 residues. Germline V gives CDR1 WSHSY, CDR2 SAAADI. The CDR3 loop is CASSGEQGPYEQYF. CDR3 DNA: TGCGCCAGCAGTGGGGAACAGGGACCCTACGAGCAGTACTTC.

This clone was detected a few times. As DNA, the CDR3 is TGTGCCAGCAGTGAAGGTACAGGGTTAAAAGTTACCTTC. Translated, it gives CASSEGTGLKVTF. The chain combines TRBV25-1 with TRBJ1-2, with TRBD1 as a possible D gene (6 bases). The CDR3 covers 13 residues. Germline-derived CDR1 and CDR2 are MGHDK and SYGVNS. Deletions cut 2 bases from V and 14 bases from J, with 18 bases between.

This chain links TRBV11-2 with TRBJ1-4, with TRBD1 as a possible D gene (5 bases). The V gene's germline CDR1 is SGHAT and CDR2 FQNNGV. The CDR3 totals 15 residues. V lost 1 base to trimming and J lost 7 bases, with 13 bases between them. The CDR3 DNA sequence: TGTGCCAGCAGCTTAGGGGACTCCAGAGTTGAAAAACTGTTTTTT. Protein product: CASSLGDSRVEKLFF.

The chain links TRBV9 to TRBJ2-1; D possibly corresponds to TRBD2 (5 bases). CDR3 size: 16 residues. The germline V gene encodes CDR1 SGDLS and CDR2 YYNGEE. V was clipped by 3 bases and J by 0 bases, with 13 bases between them. The CDR3 DNA reads TGTGCCAGCAGCGCACCCCCGGGAAGCTCCTACAATGAGCAGTTCTTC. It encodes CASSAPPGSSYNEQFF.

In its sample, this clone was seen once. This rearrangement joins TRBV10-3 to TRBJ2-1; 9 bases fit TRBD2. J was trimmed by 6 bases and V by 3 bases; bases with no gene match: 3. The CDR3 runs to 14 residues. Germline V gives CDR1 ENHRY, CDR2 SYGVKD. CDR3 nucleotides: TGTGCCATCAGTGACCTAGCGGGGACCAATGAGCAGTTCTTC. Translating it yields CAISDLAGTNEQFF.

This clone was recorded only once. The chain links TRBV11-2 to TRBJ1-3; 11 nucleotides agree with TRBD1. Looked up from germline, CDR1 is SGHAT and CDR2 is FQNNGV. The CDR3 length is 17 residues. Trimming removed 5 bases from V and 5 bases from J; junction bases left unmatched: 11. The CDR3 is CASSTGGGQGARNTIYF. The CDR3 region has the DNA TGTGCCAGCAGCACGGGGGGAGGACAGGGGGCAAGAAACACCATATATTTT.

The V and J genes are TRBV19 and TRBJ2-5; 9 bases are shared with TRBD1. Trimming at V came to 1 base and at J to 5 bases, leaving 2 bases not matched to a gene. The CDR3 runs to 14 residues. Germline-derived CDR1 and CDR2 are LNHDA and SQIVND (reference sequence). CDR3 DNA sequence: TGTGCCAGTAGTATAGGGGGGACAGGGGAGACCCAGTACTTC. Its translation: CASSIGGTGETQYF.

Remarks on this clone: One end of the junction does not line up with germline, which may come from a read error. The rearrangement uses TRBV3-1 (or the pseudogene TRBV3-2) and TRBJ1-3, with D unclear. The CDR3 runs 13 residues. The V gene's germline CDR1 is LGHDT and CDR2 YNNKEL (reference sequence). The DNA of the CDR3 is TGTGCCAGCAGCCAAGGACGGGGAAGCACCATATATTTT. It codes for CASSQGRGSTIYF.

The V and J genes are TRBV9 and TRBJ2-7, with a weak D call TRBD2 (6 bases). V was clipped by 4 bases and J by 6 bases, with 17 bases between them. Germline CDR1 reads SGDLS; CDR2 reads YYNGEE. CDR3 size: 14 residues. The CDR3 loop is CASSIGGLLSEQYF. The CDR3 bases are TGTGCCAGCAGCATCGGAGGGCTCCTTTCCGAGCAGTACTTC.